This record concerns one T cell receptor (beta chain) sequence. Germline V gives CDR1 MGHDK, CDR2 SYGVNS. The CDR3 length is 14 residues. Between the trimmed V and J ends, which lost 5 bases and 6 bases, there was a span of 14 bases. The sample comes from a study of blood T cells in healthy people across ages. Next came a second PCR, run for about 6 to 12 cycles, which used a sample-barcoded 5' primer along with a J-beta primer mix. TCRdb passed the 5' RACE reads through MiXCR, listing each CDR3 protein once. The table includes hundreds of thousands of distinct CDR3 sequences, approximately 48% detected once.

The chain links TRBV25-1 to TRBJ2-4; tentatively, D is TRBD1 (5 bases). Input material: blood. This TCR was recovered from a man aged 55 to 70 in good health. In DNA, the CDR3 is TGTGCCAGCAGTACGGCAGGGTCTGGAAACATTCAGTACTTC. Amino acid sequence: CASSTAGSGNIQYF.